Shown below are 19 T cell receptor beta chains from a single sample sequenced in a study of blood T cell repertoires in COVID-19 (dated by TCRdb to the early 2020s). Receptors were amplified or captured by the immunoSEQ multiplex PCR assay. TCRdb holds this immuneACCESS table with in-frame rearrangements only. Some clones are missing; in checked studies, unresolved V genes explain under half, and the rest has no known cause. In this sample the table shows 180,000 or so clones, around 83% of which occur a single time. Less than 5.5% of the sample is in the top ten clones. Sequenced input: peripheral blood. These receptors were obtained from a woman older than 75 with acute or convalescent COVID-19.

The chain combines TRBV4-3 with TRBJ1-1; 7 bases are shared with TRBD1. This CDR3 spans 15 amino acids. Germline CDR1 LGHNA, CDR2 YSLEER. V was pared by 7 bases and J by 1 base, with 9 bases of the junction left unmatched. In nucleotides, the CDR3 is TGCGCCAGCAAGAGGACAGGCTCCTCGAACACTGAAGCTTTCTTT. It translates to CASKRTGSSNTEAFF.

The chain uses TRBV18 and TRBJ2-2, with D possibly being TRBD1 (5 bases). The CDR3 loop spans 14 amino acids. Looked up from germline, CDR1 is KGHSH and CDR2 is LQKENI. V was shortened by 3 bases and J by 6 bases, with 11 bases between the two germline ends. The CDR3 sequence is CASSPITGSGELFF. The CDR3, as DNA: TGTGCCAGCTCACCTATCACAGGCTCCGGGGAGCTGTTTTTT.

The CDR3 spells CASRDKAGEWDTQYF. As DNA, the CDR3 is TGTGCCAGCAGAGACAAAGCGGGAGAGTGGGATACGCAGTATTTT. The chain employs TRBV2 and TRBJ2-3; 8 bases are shared with TRBD2. V was clipped by 6 bases and J by 6 bases; unmatched bases: 11. Germline CDR1 SNHLY, CDR2 FYNNEI. This CDR3 is built from 15 residues.

V gene TRBV3-1 (or the pseudogene TRBV3-2) combines with J gene TRBJ1-1; no clear D gene. CDR1 and CDR2 from the germline V gene are LGHDT and YNNKEL (reference sequence). V lost 4 bases and J 5 bases, leaving 11 bases between the germline ends. This CDR3 has 13 amino acids. The CDR3 here is CASSRRTETEAFF. In DNA form, the CDR3 reads TGTGCCAGCAGCCGGCGGACTGAAACTGAAGCTTTCTTT.

The chain recombines TRBV5-6 with TRBJ2-3; perhaps TRBD1 as D (6 bases). CDR1 is SGHDT, CDR2 YYEEEE, per germline. This CDR3 spans 15 amino acids. The V end was cut by 1 base, the J end by 2 bases, with 11 bases between. CDR3 sequence reads: CASSLWGLYTDTQYF. As DNA, the CDR3 is TGTGCCAGCAGCTTGTGGGGGCTATACACAGATACGCAGTATTTT.

The CDR3 coding sequence is TGTGCCAGCAGTCCCGGGGGGGATCAGCCCCAGCATTTT. Translation gives CASSPGGDQPQHF. The rearrangement joins TRBV6-6 to TRBJ1-5; D possibly corresponds to TRBD1 (5 bases). Deletions cut 5 bases from V and 5 bases from J, with 10 bases between. The germline V gene has CDR1 MNHNY and CDR2 SVGAGI (reference sequence). This CDR3 region has 13 residues.

The genes are TRBV7-2 and TRBJ2-5, with 9 nucleotides matching TRBD2. V lost 5 bases and J lost 5; bases outside the gene matches: 12. The CDR3 has 16 amino acids. Per the germline V gene, CDR1 is SGHTA and CDR2 is FQGNSA. CDR3 protein: CASSPRRLAGLETQYF. The CDR3 coding sequence is TGTGCCAGCAGCCCAAGGAGGCTAGCGGGACTGGAGACCCAGTACTTC.

V is TRBV27 and J is TRBJ1-4, with D maybe TRBD1 (5 bases). Per the germline V gene, CDR1 is MNHEY and CDR2 is SMNVEV (reference sequence). V dropped 0 bases and J dropped 8 bases, with 13 bases sitting between them. This CDR3 spans 15 amino acids. This CDR3 is CASSLSYIGAEKLFF. The CDR3 nucleotides read TGTGCCAGCAGTTTATCCTACATAGGGGCAGAAAAACTGTTTTTT.

The V and J genes are TRBV27 and TRBJ2-7, with D maybe TRBD1 (5 bases). Looked up from germline, CDR1 is MNHEY and CDR2 is SMNVEV (reference sequence). CDR3 size: 13 residues. The V and J ends lost 8 bases and 4 bases respectively, with 15 bases between them. CDR3 in DNA: TGTGCCAGCTCATATTCTCCAGGGTACGAGCAGTACTTC. This gives the protein CASSYSPGYEQYF.

This clone has only a few counts. The chain couples TRBV9 to TRBJ2-6; D may be TRBD2 (5 bases). The CDR3 is 17 residues long. CDR1 and CDR2 (germline): SGDLS, YYNGEE. The V and J ends lost 2 bases and 0 bases respectively, with 12 bases between them. CDR3 nucleotide sequence: TGTGCCAGCAGCGTGGATCCTAGCAGCTCTGGGGCCAACGTCCTGACTTTC. Translation: CASSVDPSSSGANVLTF.

CDR3 DNA: TGTGCCAGCAGCTCGGCGAATAGCCCAACACCTTTCTTT. Encoded protein: CASSSANSPTPFF. V usage is TRBV11-3 and J usage is TRBJ1-1; no clear D. V was trimmed by 4 bases and J by 12 bases, leaving 18 bases between them. This CDR3 spans 13 amino acids. Germline loops: CDR1 SGHNT, CDR2 YENEEA.

A single count supports this clone. The chain joins TRBV7-8 to TRBJ1-3; D is unresolved. V was pared by 2 bases and J by 3 bases, with 11 bases between. CDR3 length: 15 amino acids. CDR1 SGHVS and CDR2 FQNEAQ come from the germline V gene. In DNA form, the CDR3 reads TGTGCCAGCAGCTTAAGGTCCTCGGGTGGAAACACCATATATTTT. Encoded protein: CASSLRSSGGNTIYF.

The V and J genes are TRBV7-2 and TRBJ1-4; TRBD1 matches at 10 bases. The CDR3 covers 16 residues. Germline trimming cut 5 bases from V and 10 bases from J; bases unmatched to any gene: 13. In germline, CDR1 is SGHTA, CDR2 FQGNSA. The CDR3 DNA sequence: TGTGCCAGCAGCCTGACAGGGGGCGCCTTTGATGGAAAACTGTTTTTT. This gives the protein CASSLTGGAFDGKLFF.

The chain couples TRBV19 to TRBJ2-1; 9 bases map to TRBD2. CDR3 length: 15 residues. V trimming: 4 bases; J trimming: 2 bases; junction bases outside the gene matches: 3. The V gene's germline CDR1 is LNHDA and CDR2 SQIVND (reference sequence). The CDR3 DNA follows: TGTGCCAGTAGTAGGCGGGAGGGAACCTACAATGAGCAGTTCTTC. The encoded protein is CASSRREGTYNEQFF.

The rearrangement links TRBV5-4 to TRBJ2-7; D gene ambiguous. V lost 2 bases and J 6 bases, leaving 9 bases between the germline ends. Germline V gives CDR1 SGHNT, CDR2 YYREEE (reference sequence). This CDR3 is 12 amino acids long. The CDR3 DNA sequence: TGTGCCAGCAGCTTAAACACGGGCGAGCAGTACTTC. It codes for CASSLNTGEQYF. The entire variable domain, with the rest obtained from reference TRBV5-4 and TRBJ2-7, is as follows: ETGVTQSPTHLIKTRGQQVTLRCSSQSGHNTVSWYQQALGQGPQFIFQYYREEENGRGNFPPRFSGLQFPNYSSELNVNALELDDSALYLCASSLNTGEQYFGPGTRLTVT.

This clone was observed a single time. V and J are TRBV21-1 and TRBJ1-5; TRBD1 was called by the table and not checked on the DNA. TRBV21-1 counts as a pseudogene. The CDR3 sequence is 16 residues long. The DNA of the CDR3 is TGTGCCAGCAGCAAAAGTATCGACAGGGTGCATCAGCCCCAGCATTTT. Translation gives CASSKSIDRVHQPQHF.

The V and J genes are TRBV9 and TRBJ1-2; D remains ambiguous. Trimming removed 0 bases at V and 5 bases at J, with 8 bases between. Germline lookup yields CDR1 SGDLS and CDR2 YYNGEE. The CDR3 sequence is 13 residues long. The CDR3 coding sequence is TGTGCCAGCAGCGTAGGGCCGGGGTATGGCTACACCTTC. Amino acid sequence: CASSVGPGYGYTF. The entire variable domain, with the rest obtained from reference TRBV9 and TRBJ1-2, is as follows: DSGVTQTPKHLITATGQRVTLRCSPRSGDLSVYWYQQSLDQGLQFLIQYYNGEERAKGNILERFSAQQFPDLHSELNLSSLELGDSALYFCASSVGPGYGYTFGSGTRLTVV.

Only a few counts were recorded for this clone. The chain couples TRBV11-2 to TRBJ1-4, with D maybe TRBD1 (6 bases). The germline V and J ends were trimmed by 7 bases and 4 bases, with 13 bases remaining between them. Looked up from germline, CDR1 is SGHAT and CDR2 is FQNNGV. The CDR3 is 14 amino acids. In DNA, the CDR3 is TGTGCCAGCACGATTGGACAGTTTAATGAAAAACTGTTTTTT. This translates into CASTIGQFNEKLFF.

This clone was found a few times. J is TRBJ1-5 and V is TRBV5-6, with TRBD1 matching over 7 bases. CDR3 length equals 18 residues. After removal of 0 bases from V and 1 base from J, the junction contained 10 bases not matched to a gene. Germline V CDR1 and CDR2: SGHDT, YYEEEE. This chain's CDR3 is CASSLEWTGRRSNQPQHF. The CDR3 DNA reads TGTGCCAGCAGCTTGGAGTGGACAGGACGGAGGAGCAATCAGCCCCAGCATTTT.